A selection of T cell receptor beta chains follows, all from one sample in a study of T cells in Graves' hyperthyroidism and ophthalmopathy. TCRdb re-derived calls from the multiplex PCR reads in MiXCR, one entry per CDR3 protein. The sample carries approximately 430,000 distinct CDR3 sequences, roughly 14% recorded once. The source material was blood. All receptors come from a woman aged 18-29 years with Graves' hyperthyroidism. Both conserved end residues are part of each CDR3. The D gene is left open where the match is weak. For some rows the clone size is stated as once, few or many, or as a class when expanded; others skip it.

j_call: TRBJ2-3; d_call: -; clone_size: few; v_call: TRBV3-1; cdr3_nt: TGTGCCAGCAGCCCCAGGGCGGGCTACACAGATACGCAGTATTTT; cdr3_aa: CASSPRAGYTDTQYF
j_call: TRBJ2-3; d_call: -; clone_size: many; v_call: TRBV7-3; cdr3_nt: TGTGCCAGCAGCTCGTTCCAAGATACGCAGTATTTT; cdr3_aa: CASSSFQDTQYF
j_call: TRBJ2-5; d_call: -; clone_size: few; v_call: TRBV19; cdr3_nt: TGTGCCAGTACCCCTAAGTCGGGGATCGCGACCCAGTACTTC; cdr3_aa: CASTPKSGIATQYF
j_call: TRBJ2-4; d_call: -; clone_size: many; v_call: TRBV12-5; cdr3_nt: TGTGCTAGTGGAGCCGACTACGGGGGAGGTGGCAAAAACATTCAGTACTTC; cdr3_aa: CASGADYGGGGKNIQYF
j_call: TRBJ2-5; d_call: TRBD1; clone_size: many; v_call: TRBV10-3; cdr3_nt: TGTGCCATGTCGACAGGGGTTCAAGAGACCCAGTACTTC; cdr3_aa: CAMSTGVQETQYF
j_call: TRBJ2-5; d_call: TRBD1; clone_size: -; v_call: TRBV7-9; cdr3_nt: TGTGCCAGCAGCTTACGTTCAGGACAGGGGATTATTCAAGAGACCCAGTACTTC; cdr3_aa: CASSLRSGQGIIQETQYF
j_call: TRBJ1-1; d_call: TRBD1; clone_size: many; v_call: TRBV12-3/TRBV12-4; cdr3_nt: TGTGCCAGCAGTTTGCAGGGGGTTGAAGCTTTCTTT; cdr3_aa: CASSLQGVEAFF
j_call: TRBJ2-7; d_call: -; clone_size: many; v_call: TRBV11-2; cdr3_nt: TGTGCCAGCAGCTTAGTCCAGGATCTATACGAGCAGTACTTC; cdr3_aa: CASSLVQDLYEQYF
j_call: TRBJ2-7; d_call: -; clone_size: few; v_call: TRBV30; cdr3_nt: TGTGCCTGGGGCATTCAAGGGTCTCGGGAGCAGTACTTC; cdr3_aa: CAWGIQGSREQYF
j_call: TRBJ2-7; d_call: TRBD1; clone_size: few; v_call: TRBV9; cdr3_nt: TGTACCAGCAGCGAGGGACAGGGGACCCCATTGTACGAGCAGTACTTC; cdr3_aa: CTSSEGQGTPLYEQYF
j_call: TRBJ2-4; d_call: -; clone_size: few; v_call: TRBV18; cdr3_nt: TGTGCCAGCTCCCCCAGGACTCGCGGCCAAAACATTCAGTACTTC; cdr3_aa: CASSPRTRGQNIQYF
j_call: TRBJ2-7; d_call: TRBD2; clone_size: many; v_call: TRBV6-1; cdr3_nt: TGTGCCAGCAGCCCCGGGGGGGGGTCCTACGAGCAGTACTTC; cdr3_aa: CASSPGGGSYEQYF
j_call: TRBJ2-5; d_call: -; clone_size: many; v_call: TRBV2; cdr3_nt: TGTGCCAGCAGTAGACGACCCTACGCTGTTCAAGAGACCCAGTACTTC; cdr3_aa: CASSRRPYAVQETQYF
j_call: TRBJ2-7; d_call: TRBD2; clone_size: -; v_call: TRBV4-1; cdr3_nt: TGCGCCAGCAGCCAACTAGGACTAGCGGACGAGCAGTACTTC; cdr3_aa: CASSQLGLADEQYF
j_call: TRBJ1-3; d_call: -; clone_size: -; v_call: TRBV20-1; cdr3_nt: TGCAGTGCTAGAGATGGGAACCCCTCTGGAAACACCATATATTTT; cdr3_aa: CSARDGNPSGNTIYF
j_call: TRBJ2-3; d_call: -; clone_size: -; v_call: TRBV7-2; cdr3_nt: TGTGCCAGCAGCTTAGGCCTGGTTGATACGCAGTATTTT; cdr3_aa: CASSLGLVDTQYF
j_call: TRBJ2-5; d_call: -; clone_size: many; v_call: TRBV28; cdr3_nt: TGTGCCAGCACCCCCCCATGGGGCCCCGGGGCCCCCGGGGAGACCCAGTACTTC; cdr3_aa: CASTPPWGPGAPGETQYF
j_call: TRBJ1-2; d_call: -; clone_size: -; v_call: TRBV7-9; cdr3_nt: TGTGCCAGCAGCCCGGATGCAGGGAGTGGTGGCTACACCTTC; cdr3_aa: CASSPDAGSGGYTF
j_call: TRBJ2-7; d_call: TRBD2; clone_size: many; v_call: TRBV10-3; cdr3_nt: TGTGCCATACGACTAGCGGGAGACGAGCAGTACTTC; cdr3_aa: CAIRLAGDEQYF
j_call: TRBJ2-7; d_call: TRBD2; clone_size: many; v_call: TRBV6-5; cdr3_nt: TGTGCCAGCAGTTACGGTGTAGCGGGCGATTACGAGCAGTACTTC; cdr3_aa: CASSYGVAGDYEQYF
j_call: TRBJ2-5; d_call: -; clone_size: few; v_call: TRBV13; cdr3_nt: TGTGCCAGCAGCTCCTGGGGGATACAAGAGACCCAGTACTTC; cdr3_aa: CASSSWGIQETQYF
j_call: TRBJ2-7; d_call: -; clone_size: many; v_call: TRBV11-3; cdr3_nt: TGTGCCAGCGGGGACGACGAGCAGTACTTC; cdr3_aa: CASGDDEQYF
j_call: TRBJ2-7; d_call: TRBD1; clone_size: many; v_call: TRBV6-1; cdr3_nt: TGTGCCACCTTCACGTCCGGGACAGGTTCTTACGAGCAGTACTTC; cdr3_aa: CATFTSGTGSYEQYF
j_call: TRBJ2-7; d_call: -; clone_size: many; v_call: TRBV27; cdr3_nt: TGTGCCAGCAGTCCATCACGAGGACTCTACGAGCAGTACTTC; cdr3_aa: CASSPSRGLYEQYF
j_call: TRBJ2-3; d_call: -; clone_size: -; v_call: TRBV5-1; cdr3_nt: TGCGCCAGCAGCCCGGGAGGAGGGGGGGGCACAGATACGCAGTATTTT; cdr3_aa: CASSPGGGGGTDTQYF